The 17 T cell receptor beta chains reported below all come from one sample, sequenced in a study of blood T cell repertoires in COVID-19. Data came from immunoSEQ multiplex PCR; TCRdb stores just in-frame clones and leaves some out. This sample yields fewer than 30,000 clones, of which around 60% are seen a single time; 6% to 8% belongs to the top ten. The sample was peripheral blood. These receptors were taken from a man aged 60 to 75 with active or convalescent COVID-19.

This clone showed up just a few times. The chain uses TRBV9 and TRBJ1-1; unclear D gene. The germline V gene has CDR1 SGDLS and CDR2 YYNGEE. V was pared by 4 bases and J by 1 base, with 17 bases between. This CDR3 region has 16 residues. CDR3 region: CASSPSAGRENTEAFF. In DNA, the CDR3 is TGTGCCAGCAGCCCGTCCGCGGGAAGGGAGAACACTGAAGCTTTCTTT.

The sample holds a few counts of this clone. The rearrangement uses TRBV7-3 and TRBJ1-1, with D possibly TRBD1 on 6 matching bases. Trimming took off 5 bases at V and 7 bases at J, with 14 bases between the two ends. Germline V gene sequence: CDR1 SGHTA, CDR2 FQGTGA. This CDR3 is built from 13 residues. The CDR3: CASSTRGQVEAFF. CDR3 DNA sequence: TGTGCCAGCAGCACGAGGGGACAAGTTGAAGCTTTCTTT.

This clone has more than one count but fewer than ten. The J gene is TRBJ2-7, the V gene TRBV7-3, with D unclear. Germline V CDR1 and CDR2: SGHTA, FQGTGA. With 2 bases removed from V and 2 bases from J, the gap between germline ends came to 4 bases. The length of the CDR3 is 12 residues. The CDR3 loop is CASSLQAYEQYF. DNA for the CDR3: TGTGCCAGCAGCTTACAGGCCTACGAGCAGTACTTC.

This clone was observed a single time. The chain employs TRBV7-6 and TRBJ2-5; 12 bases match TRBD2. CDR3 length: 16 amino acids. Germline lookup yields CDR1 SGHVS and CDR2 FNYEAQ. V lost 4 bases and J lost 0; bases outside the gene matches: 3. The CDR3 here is CASSSGLAGYQETQYF. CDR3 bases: TGTGCCAGCAGCTCAGGACTAGCGGGGTACCAAGAGACCCAGTACTTC.

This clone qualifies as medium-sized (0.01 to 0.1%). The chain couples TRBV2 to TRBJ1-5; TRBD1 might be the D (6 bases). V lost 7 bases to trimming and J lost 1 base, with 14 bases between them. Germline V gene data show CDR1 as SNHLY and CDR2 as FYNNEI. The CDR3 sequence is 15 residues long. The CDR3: CASTLMRGSNQPQHF. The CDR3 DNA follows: TGTGCCAGCACGTTAATGAGGGGGAGCAATCAGCCCCAGCATTTT.

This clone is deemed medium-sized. CDR3: CASSLVQVGGYTF. The DNA of the CDR3 is TGTGCCAGCAGCTTGGTTCAGGTTGGGGGCTACACCTTC. This chain uses TRBV5-4 with TRBJ1-2; D gene ambiguous. With 0 bases removed from V and 8 bases from J, the gap between germline ends came to 11 bases. This CDR3 spans 13 amino acids. CDR1 and CDR2 (germline): SGHNT, YYREEE (reference sequence).

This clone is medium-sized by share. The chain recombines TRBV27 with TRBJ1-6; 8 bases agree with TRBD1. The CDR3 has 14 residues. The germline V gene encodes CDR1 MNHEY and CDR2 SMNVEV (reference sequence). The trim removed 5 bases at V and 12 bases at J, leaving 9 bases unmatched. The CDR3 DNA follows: TGTGCCAGCAGTGATGGACAGGGTGGTAGACCCCTCCACTTT. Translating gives CASSDGQGGRPLHF.

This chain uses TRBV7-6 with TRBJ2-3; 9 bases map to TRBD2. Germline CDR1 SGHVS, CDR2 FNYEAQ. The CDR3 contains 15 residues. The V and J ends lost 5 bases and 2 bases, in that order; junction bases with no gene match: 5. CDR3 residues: CASSASGGPTDTQYF. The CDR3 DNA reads TGTGCCAGCAGCGCGAGCGGGGGGCCCACAGATACGCAGTATTTT.

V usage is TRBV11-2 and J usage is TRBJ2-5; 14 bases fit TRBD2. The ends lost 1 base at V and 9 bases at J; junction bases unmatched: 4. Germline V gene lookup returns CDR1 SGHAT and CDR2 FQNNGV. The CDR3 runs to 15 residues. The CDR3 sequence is CASSLGTSGGYPQYF. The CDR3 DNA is TGTGCCAGCAGCTTAGGGACTAGCGGGGGGTATCCCCAGTACTTC.

As DNA, the CDR3 is TGTGCCAGCAGCTCCCAGCGGGCCTACAATGAGCAGTTCTTC. Its translation is CASSSQRAYNEQFF. The rearrangement uses TRBV11-2 and TRBJ2-1; perhaps TRBD2 as D (6 bases). The CDR3 is made up of 14 amino acids. Germline CDR1 is SGHAT and CDR2 is FQNNGV. The V end was cut by 4 bases, the J end by 2 bases, with 9 bases between.

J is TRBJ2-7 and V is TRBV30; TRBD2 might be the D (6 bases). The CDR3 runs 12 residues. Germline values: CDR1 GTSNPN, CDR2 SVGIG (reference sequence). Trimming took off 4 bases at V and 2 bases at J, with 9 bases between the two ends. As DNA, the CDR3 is TGTGCCTGGAACAGCGGGCCCTACGAGCAGTACTTC. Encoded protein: CAWNSGPYEQYF.

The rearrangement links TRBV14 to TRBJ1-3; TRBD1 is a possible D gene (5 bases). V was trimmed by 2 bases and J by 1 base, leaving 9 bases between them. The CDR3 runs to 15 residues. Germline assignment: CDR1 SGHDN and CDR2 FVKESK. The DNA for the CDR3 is TGTGCCAGCAGCCAACGGCAGGGATCTGGAAACACCATATATTTT. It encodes CASSQRQGSGNTIYF.

CDR3 in amino acids: CASTRGTTNTGELFF. The CDR3 DNA reads as TGTGCCAGCACCCGCGGGACCACCAACACCGGGGAGCTGTTTTTT. The V and J genes are TRBV11-2 and TRBJ2-2; D possibly corresponds to TRBD2 (6 bases). V lost 7 bases, J lost 2 bases, and 14 bases lay in between. The CDR3 has 15 amino acids. CDR1 is SGHAT and CDR2 is FQNNGV in the germline V gene.

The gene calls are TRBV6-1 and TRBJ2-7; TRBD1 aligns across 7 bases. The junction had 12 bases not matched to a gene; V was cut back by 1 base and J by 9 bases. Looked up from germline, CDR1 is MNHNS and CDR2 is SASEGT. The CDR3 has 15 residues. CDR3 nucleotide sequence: TGTGCCAGCAGTGAAGTTGGACAGGTAGTCAGTAGGCAGTACTTC. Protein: CASSEVGQVVSRQYF.

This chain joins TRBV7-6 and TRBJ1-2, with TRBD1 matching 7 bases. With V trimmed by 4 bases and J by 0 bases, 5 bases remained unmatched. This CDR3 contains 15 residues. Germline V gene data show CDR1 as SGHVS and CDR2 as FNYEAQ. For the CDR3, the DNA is TGTGCCAGCAGCTCCAGGACAGGACCTAACTATGGCTACACCTTC. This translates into CASSSRTGPNYGYTF.

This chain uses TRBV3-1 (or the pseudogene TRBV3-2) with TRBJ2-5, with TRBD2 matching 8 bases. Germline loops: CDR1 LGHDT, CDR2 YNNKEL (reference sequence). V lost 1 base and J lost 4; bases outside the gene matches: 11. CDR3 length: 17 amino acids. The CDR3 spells CASSQVFPGGPGETQYF. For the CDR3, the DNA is TGTGCCAGCAGCCAAGTATTCCCGGGGGGGCCGGGAGAGACCCAGTACTTC.

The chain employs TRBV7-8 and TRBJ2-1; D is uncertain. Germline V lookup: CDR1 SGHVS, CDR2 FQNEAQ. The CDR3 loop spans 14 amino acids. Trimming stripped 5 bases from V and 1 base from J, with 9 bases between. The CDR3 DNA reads TGTGCCAGCAGCCCATACGGGTCCTACAATGAGCAGTTCTTC. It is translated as CASSPYGSYNEQFF.